The text below deals with one T cell receptor beta chain. This sample is part of a study of blood T cell repertoires in COVID-19. Study at large: Collection of acute and convalescent COVID-19 samples took place in the United States, Italy and Spain.

In the authors' methods: Nucleated cell counts were estimated from reference gene primer amplification. The repertoire was sequenced with immunoSEQ multiplex PCR; TCRdb's copy has only in-frame clones and lacks some. V and J calls and clone size come straight from that table; D and trimming were deduced from the DNA. The table shows a few hundred thousand clones, with 88% occurring only once. V lost 4 bases to trimming and J lost 8 bases; unmatched junction nucleotides: 8. Germline CDR1 is KGHDR and CDR2 is SFDVKD. The CDR3 consists of 14 residues. The specimen was peripheral blood. The sequence derives from a man aged 18-30 years with active or convalescent COVID-19. The rearrangement uses TRBV24-1 and TRBJ2-3; TRBD2 agrees at 7 bases. The CDR3 DNA is TGTGCCACCAGTGACTCCAATTGGGGGGGTACGCAGTATTTT. This translates into CATSDSNWGGTQYF.